Listed below are T cell receptor beta chains from one sample, sequenced in a study of T cells in Graves' hyperthyroidism and ophthalmopathy. Each CDR3 protein is one row after TCRdb ran MiXCR on the multiplex PCR reads. The table has about 640,000 distinct CDR3 sequences, nearly 45% seen once. Sample: peripheral blood or thyroid tissue (not recorded which). Receptors originate from an adult man with Graves' disease, either hyperthyroidism or ophthalmopathy (not recorded which). Both conserved end residues are trimmed from each CDR3.

TRBV24-1 ATSAPGQSSYEQY
TRBV24-1 ATSTGQGRNQPQH
TRBV19 ASSIDRTLYGYT
TRBV20-1 SAREGRMNTEAF
TRBV29-1 SDDRVPGANVLT
TRBV24-1 ATSDPGTNQETQY
TRBV7-8 ASSSPTGKYEQY
TRBV7-9 ASSSASGTGGPEY
TRBV19 ASYRGGGQDGYT
TRBV20-1 SARWDFLNTEAF
TRBV20-1 SADTPNSPLH
TRBV10-2 ASSERLVRSYEQY
TRBV24-1 ATSDRGRTEAF
TRBV2 ASSLWTGAAEAF
TRBV10-3 AISESATGGINQPQH
TRBV7-2 ASSPTGGTIY
TRBV4-1 ASSQAGDRWNSPLH
TRBV7-8 ASSWERTYEQY
TRBV7-8 ASWGEGPGNTIY
TRBV29-1 SVYRDREPYEQY
TRBV10-3 ASSAEGPQHGGGYT
TRBV10-3 AISGGQGVIGYT
TRBV7-9 ASSPNRETQY
TRBV11-3 ASSLSLGDTIY
TRBV7-2 ASSLAGQRIGGSIY
TRBV12-3/TRBV12-4 ASSPLDRGNQPQH
TRBV12-3/TRBV12-4 ASSQTGTPLNSPLH
TRBV6-1 ASSDLNSGGRETQY
TRBV20-1 SANSPGQGSAEAF
TRBV6-1 ASSESLPAPGGYT
TRBV2 ASSGLAGKETQY
TRBV2 ASNSGGSRQPQH
TRBV7-2 ASSPGRQGATEAF
TRBV6-6 ASSQRDRGKETQY
TRBV29-1 SVEITGGLYEQY
TRBV7-3 ASSLNTGDEQY
TRBV9 ASSVAGDTIY
TRBV5-1 ASCIGQGRGETQY
TRBV20-1 SAIKGESPLH
TRBV7-9 ASSSNTPGTGSQETQY
TRBV20-1 SAISPLGRASYEQY
TRBV10-3 AIRLQENTEAF
TRBV15 ATSRGGSQPPLH
TRBV29-1 SASPGVGNYEQY
TRBV7-9 ASSSSRLAGANVLT
TRBV5-6 ASSPEVDQETQY
TRBV5-1 ASSLAPGADQPQH
TRBV15 ATSRDPGWGQPQY